Shown below are 25 T cell receptor beta chains from a single sample sequenced in a study of response to subunit inactivated influenza vaccine. TCRdb called the RT-PCR reads again in MiXCR, with one record for every CDR3 protein. The table shows about 170,000 distinct CDR3 sequences, with around 10% occurring only once. This material consisted of CD8+ T cells sorted from PBMCs, taken about 24 months after vaccination. These receptors were obtained from a man aged 50-75 years who received an inactivated influenza vaccine.

The sample holds a few counts of this clonotype. The rearrangement joins TRBV9 to TRBJ1-1; possible D gene TRBD1, 5 bases. Looked up from germline, CDR1 is SGDLS and CDR2 is YYNGEE. V was shortened by 3 bases and J by 0 bases, with 21 bases between the two germline ends. This CDR3 is built from 18 residues. CDR3 in DNA: TGTGCCAGCAGCGGAAGCCATGGGGGGAGAGAGATGAACACTGAAGCTTTCTTT. This sequence encodes CASSGSHGGREMNTEAFF.

This clonotype came up a few times. V is TRBV12-3 or TRBV12-4 and J is TRBJ2-7; 11 bases map to TRBD1. The CDR3 contains 15 residues. Unmatched junction bases numbered 3, after V lost 1 base and J lost 4 bases. The CDR3 sequence is CASSLGTGGRYEQYF. CDR3 coding DNA: TGTGCCAGCAGTTTAGGGACAGGGGGCCGGTACGAGCAGTACTTC.

V usage is TRBV6-2 or TRBV6-3 and J usage is TRBJ2-3; D is ambiguous. Trimming shortened V by 0 bases and J by 6 bases, and 19 bases separated the two germline ends. This CDR3 is 17 amino acids long. Germline V gives CDR1 MNHEY, CDR2 SVGEGT. The CDR3 spells CASSYSTTDPYLDTQYF. The CDR3 nucleotides are TGTGCCAGCAGTTACTCGACCACAGATCCATACTTGGATACGCAGTATTTT.

This clonotype was seen a few times. The CDR3 nucleotides read TGTGCCAGCAGCCACGGACTAGCGGGGACCGGGGAGCTGTTTTTT. Translation: CASSHGLAGTGELFF. This chain links TRBV7-8 with TRBJ2-2; 12 nucleotides align to TRBD2. This CDR3 has 15 amino acids. The germline V gene has CDR1 SGHVS and CDR2 FQNEAQ. V trimming: 5 bases; J trimming: 5 bases; junction bases outside the gene matches: 3.

This clonotype was detected a few times. This chain joins TRBV15 and TRBJ2-3, with 8 bases that match TRBD2. Unmatched junction bases numbered 13, after V lost 1 base and J lost 4 bases. The CDR3 runs 18 residues. In germline, CDR1 is LNHNV, CDR2 YYDKDF (reference sequence). This CDR3 is CATSRALRGSGDADTQYF. The CDR3 coding sequence is TGTGCCACCAGCAGAGCCCTTCGGGGTAGCGGGGATGCAGATACGCAGTATTTT.

The chain uses TRBV20-1 and TRBJ2-1, with 12 bases fitting TRBD1. The germline V gene has CDR1 DFQATT and CDR2 SNEGSKA (reference sequence). J gave up 8 bases and V 6 bases, and 8 bases lay outside the gene matches. The CDR3 runs to 14 residues. CDR3 residues: CSATWDRGPDEQFF. The CDR3 coding sequence is TGCAGTGCAACGTGGGACAGGGGGCCGGATGAGCAGTTCTTC.

The chain has TRBV6-1 and TRBJ2-1; unclear D gene. The V gene's germline CDR1 is MNHNS and CDR2 SASEGT. The CDR3 length is 14 residues. The V gene lost 6 bases and the J gene lost 7 bases, with 16 bases spanning the gap. CDR3 region: CASSPPTRTNEQFF. CDR3 nucleotide sequence: TGTGCCAGCAGCCCCCCAACTCGGACGAATGAGCAGTTCTTC.

Many counts were recorded for this clonotype. The genes are TRBV4-3 and TRBJ2-3, with D perhaps TRBD2 (7 bases). CDR1 and CDR2 from the germline V gene are LGHNA and YSLEER. V gave up 0 bases and J gave up 2 bases, with 15 bases separating them. This CDR3 comprises 17 residues. Here the CDR3 DNA reads TGCGCCAGCAGCCAAGATTATGCGGGGGCCTTCACAGATACGCAGTATTTT. It is translated as CASSQDYAGAFTDTQYF.

This clonotype was seen repeatedly, ten times or more. The J gene is TRBJ2-7, the V gene TRBV9; 10 positions match TRBD2. Germline V gene sequence: CDR1 SGDLS, CDR2 YYNGEE. The CDR3 loop spans 15 amino acids. V dropped 4 bases and J dropped 0; count of bases not matched to a gene: 4. CDR3 sequence reads: CASSPSGRVSYEQYF. Written as DNA, the CDR3 is TGTGCCAGCAGCCCTAGCGGGAGAGTCTCCTACGAGCAGTACTTC.

This clonotype was seen more than once but under ten times. This chain connects TRBV7-9 to TRBJ2-3, with 13 bases aligning to TRBD2. Losses at the gene ends were 5 bases for V and 4 bases for J; bases not matched to a gene: 6. The CDR3 consists of 16 residues. CDR1 and CDR2 from the germline V gene are SEHNR and FQNEAQ (reference sequence). CDR3 sequence reads: CASSRRLAGGSDTQYF. The CDR3 DNA reads TGTGCCAGCAGCCGCCGACTAGCGGGGGGCTCAGATACGCAGTATTTT.

At least ten counts were recorded for this clonotype. The chain recombines TRBV18 with TRBJ2-1, with D possibly being TRBD1 (5 bases). The germline CDR1 and CDR2 sequences are KGHSH and LQKENI. The CDR3 covers 15 residues. Trimming took 0 bases from V and 7 from J, leaving 13 bases between them. The CDR3 reads CASSPPFTGWNEQFF. DNA of the CDR3: TGTGCCAGCTCACCACCTTTCACAGGTTGGAATGAGCAGTTCTTC.

This clonotype came up a few times. The chain employs TRBV30 and TRBJ2-5; D perhaps matches TRBD2 (6 bases). The CDR3 totals 13 residues. Germline V gives CDR1 GTSNPN, CDR2 SVGIG (reference sequence). V lost 5 bases, J lost 4 bases, and 14 bases lay in between. The CDR3 coding sequence is TGTGCCTGGGGGACTCCGTATCTAGAGACCCAGTACTTC. Protein: CAWGTPYLETQYF.

This clonotype was seen more than once but under ten times. V gene TRBV10-2 combines with J gene TRBJ2-3; TRBD2 aligns across 10 bases. V was pared by 8 bases and J by 5 bases, with 7 bases of the junction left unmatched. Germline V gives CDR1 WSHSY, CDR2 SAAADI. The CDR3 covers 14 residues. The CDR3 DNA is TGCGCCAGCCTCCTAGCGGGGGTTATAGATACGCAGTATTTT. Translated, it gives CASLLAGVIDTQYF.

This clonotype came up a few times. CDR3 residues: CASRTLAGGYNEQFF. For the CDR3, the DNA is TGTGCCAGCAGGACACTAGCGGGAGGCTACAATGAGCAGTTCTTC. The chain links TRBV2 to TRBJ2-1; 12 bases are a match to TRBD2. CDR1 is SNHLY, CDR2 FYNNEI, per germline. Trimming took 6 bases from V and 3 from J; bases not matched to a gene: 3. This CDR3 has 15 residues.

This chain connects TRBV13 to TRBJ2-7, with D perhaps assigned TRBD1 or TRBD2 (6 bases each). With 5 bases removed from V and 6 bases from J, the gap between germline ends came to 23 bases. This CDR3 comprises 16 residues. Looked up from germline, CDR1 is PRHDT and CDR2 is FYEKMQ (reference sequence). The CDR3 DNA follows: TGTGCCAGCAGCGACTCCGGGGGCCCACGGGGCTTCGAGCAGTACTTC. It encodes CASSDSGGPRGFEQYF. The full variable domain, rest sourced from reference TRBV13 and TRBJ2-7, is AAGVIQSPRHLIKEKRETATLKCYPIPRHDTVYWYQQGPGQDPQFLISFYEKMQSDKGSIPDRFSAQQFSDYHSELNMSSLELGDSALYFCASSDSGGPRGFEQYFGPGTRLTVT.

There are a few counts of this clonotype. The V and J genes are TRBV4-2 and TRBJ2-7, with unresolved D. This CDR3 region has 14 residues. Trimming stripped 0 bases from V and 3 bases from J, with 9 bases between. Germline CDR1 and CDR2: LGHNA and YNFKEQ. The CDR3 DNA reads TGTGCCAGCAGCCAAGAGACGCCTGGCTACGAGCAGTACTTC. Protein sequence: CASSQETPGYEQYF.

With regard to this clonotype: One end of the junction is discordant with germline, which a read error may explain. CDR3 sequence reads: CASSSSPGLAGYYEQYF. In nucleotides, the CDR3 is TGTGCTAGCAGCTCATCACCCGGACTAGCGGGCTACTACGAGCAGTACTTC. V gene TRBV7-7 combines with J gene TRBJ2-7; 11 bases line up with TRBD2. The germline V gene has CDR1 SSHAT and CDR2 FNYEAQ (reference sequence). This CDR3 contains 17 residues.

This clonotype showed up just a few times. The chain has TRBV10-3 and TRBJ2-7, with 8 bases that match TRBD2. J lost 2 bases, V lost 4 bases, and 7 bases had no gene match. The CDR3 length is 15 residues. Germline V gene lookup returns CDR1 ENHRY and CDR2 SYGVKD. Written as DNA, the CDR3 is TGTGCCATCAGTGGGCAAGCGGGAGCCCCCTACGAGCAGTACTTC. Encoded protein: CAISGQAGAPYEQYF.

The rearrangement joins TRBV28 to TRBJ2-7, with D possibly called TRBD1 or TRBD2 (5 bases each). CDR1 is MDHEN and CDR2 is SYDVKM in the germline V gene. Trimming shortened V by 1 base and J by 4 bases, and 11 bases separated the two germline ends. The CDR3 runs to 14 residues. CDR3 amino acids: CASSLLGTRYEQYF. The CDR3 bases are TGTGCCAGCAGTTTATTGGGGACCAGATACGAGCAGTACTTC.

The chain has TRBV29-1 and TRBJ2-5; D is ambiguous. From germline, CDR1 is SQVTM and CDR2 ANQGSEA. The CDR3 loop spans 11 amino acids. Between the trimmed V and J ends, which lost 6 bases and 2 bases, there was a span of 7 bases. DNA of the CDR3: TGCAGCGTAGAAAGACAAGAGACCCAGTACTTC. It is translated as CSVERQETQYF.

This clonotype was recorded at least ten times. This chain uses TRBV4-1 with TRBJ2-1; D unclear. This CDR3 has 12 residues. V was trimmed by 0 bases and J by 7 bases, leaving 4 bases between them. Looked up from germline, CDR1 is MGHRA and CDR2 is YSYEKL. For the CDR3, the DNA is TGCGCCAGCAGCCAAGAGTTTAATGAGCAGTTCTTC. Translated, it gives CASSQEFNEQFF.

The V call is TRBV2, the J call TRBJ2-2; 7 positions match TRBD2. Trimming removed 6 bases from V and 3 bases from J; junction bases left unmatched: 7. This CDR3 spans 15 amino acids. The V gene's germline CDR1 is SNHLY and CDR2 FYNNEI. CDR3 residues: CASSETGGYTGELFF. CDR3 nucleotide sequence: TGTGCCAGCAGCGAAACGGGGGGTTACACCGGGGAGCTGTTTTTT.

In its sample, this clonotype was seen a few times. The V gene is TRBV20-1, the J gene TRBJ2-7; D is possibly TRBD1 (6 bases). Germline V lookup: CDR1 DFQATT, CDR2 SNEGSKA (reference sequence). V shed 3 bases and J shed 2 bases, with 14 bases lying between them. This CDR3 is built from 14 residues. The CDR3 here is CSASLAGAAYEQYF. In DNA form, the CDR3 reads TGCAGTGCTAGTTTGGCAGGGGCGGCCTACGAGCAGTACTTC.

The chain links TRBV12-5 to TRBJ1-1; D uncertain. V lost 2 bases and J lost 1, with 8 bases in between. The CDR3 runs 14 residues. Germline CDR1 and CDR2: LGHNT and FRNRAP. CDR3 bases: TGTGCTAGTGGTTTGAGAGGAGGGAACACTGAAGCTTTCTTT. Its translation is CASGLRGGNTEAFF.

V is TRBV6-5 and J is TRBJ2-5; 10 nucleotides match TRBD2. The V gene's germline CDR1 is MNHEY and CDR2 SVGAGI. This CDR3 is built from 15 residues. Unmatched junction bases numbered 3, after V lost 4 bases and J lost 1 base. For the CDR3, the DNA is TGTGCCAGCAGTTCAGCGGGGGGGATCCAAGAGACCCAGTACTTC. Amino acid sequence: CASSSAGGIQETQYF.